Here is one T cell receptor (beta chain) with its context. Its target is not known. CDR3 size: 16 residues. Germline V gene lookup returns CDR1 LNHNV and CDR2 YYDKDF (reference sequence). V lost 0 bases, J lost 7 bases, and 15 bases lay in between. The sample comes from a study of cytomegalovirus exposure and HLA in healthy donors. Regarding the study as a whole: The investigators catalogued 150 to 200 TCR beta chains as cytomegalovirus-associated. With high specificity and sensitivity, the classifier reportedly diagnosed cytomegalovirus status. No immune exposure information besides CMV serostatus was available.

The PCR employed 60 Vbeta primers together with 13 Jbeta primers. The repertoire was sequenced with immunoSEQ multiplex PCR; TCRdb's copy has only in-frame clones and lacks some. The table shows fewer than 200,000 clones, with roughly 80% occurring only once. The rearrangement joins TRBV15 to TRBJ1-4; weak D call: TRBD1 (5 bases). The TCR comes from a man between 50 and 59 years old in good health and CMV-seropositive. The sequenced material came from PBMCs. This CDR3 is CATSRDYGRGLEKLFF. The CDR3 DNA sequence: TGTGCCACCAGCAGAGATTACGGGCGGGGCCTTGAAAAACTGTTTTTT.